One sample yielded the 12 T cell receptor beta chains listed below, sequenced in a study of blood T cell repertoires in COVID-19. Measured with immunoSEQ multiplex PCR; TCRdb has only the in-frame clones, and not every one. The data contain around 180,000 clones, more than 65% of them seen just once; the ten biggest clones take up 10%. The sample comprised peripheral blood. These receptors originate from a woman of 80 years or more with active or convalescent COVID-19.

The CDR3 reads CASSPGGDVGSGANVLTF. The CDR3 nucleotides read TGTGCCAGCTCACCCGGGGGGGACGTAGGCTCTGGGGCCAACGTCCTGACTTTC. The rearrangement joins TRBV18 to TRBJ2-6; the match to TRBD2 covers 8 bases. The CDR3 contains 18 residues. Germline V gene sequence: CDR1 KGHSH, CDR2 LQKENI. Trimming took 3 bases from V and 0 from J; bases not matched to a gene: 7.

A single count supports this clone. V gene TRBV18 combines with J gene TRBJ2-1, with 11 nucleotides matching TRBD2. V shed 4 bases and J 6 bases; nucleotides not matched to a gene: 11. The CDR3 length is 17 residues. Germline V gene data show CDR1 as KGHSH and CDR2 as LQKENI. CDR3 sequence (DNA): TGTGCCAGCTCACTATCCCTAGCGGGAGGTTCAGTCAATGAGCAGTTCTTC. Residues: CASSLSLAGGSVNEQFF.

As DNA, the CDR3 is TGTGCCAGCAGCTATGGACACCCGTCAACTAATGAAAAACTGTTTTTT. Protein: CASSYGHPSTNEKLFF. The chain recombines TRBV21-1 with TRBJ1-4; TRBD1 is the table's D call, not checked against the DNA. TRBV21-1 is described as a pseudogene. There are 16 residues in the CDR3.

The DNA for the CDR3 is TGTGCCACCAGTGAGCGGGGGACTGCCAATGAGCAGTTCTTC. Protein sequence: CATSERGTANEQFF. This sequence joins TRBV24-1 and TRBJ2-1; TRBD2 matches 7 bases. Unmatched junction bases numbered 5, after V lost 4 bases and J lost 6 bases. The CDR3 totals 14 residues. Germline CDR1 and CDR2: KGHDR and SFDVKD.

The CDR3 loop is CASSDEAVGYNEQFF. CDR3 coding DNA: TGTGCCAGCAGCGACGAGGCGGTGGGTTACAATGAGCAGTTCTTC. The chain combines TRBV2 with TRBJ2-1; no reliable D call. Trimming shortened V by 6 bases and J by 4 bases, and 16 bases separated the two germline ends. Germline V lookup: CDR1 SNHLY, CDR2 FYNNEI. The CDR3 has 15 residues.

The chain combines TRBV6-1 with TRBJ2-3; 9 bases map to TRBD2. CDR1 MNHNS and CDR2 SASEGT come from the germline V gene. The CDR3 contains 16 residues. V shed 4 bases and J 0 bases; nucleotides not matched to a gene: 5. The CDR3 nucleotides read TGTGCCAGCAGTGTGAGCGGGAGGCCGAGCACAGATACGCAGTATTTT. Amino acids: CASSVSGRPSTDTQYF.

The chain combines TRBV24-1 with TRBJ2-5; D remains unclear. There are 12 residues in the CDR3. Germline V gives CDR1 KGHDR, CDR2 SFDVKD. The ends were cut back, 0 bases at V and 4 bases at J, with 2 bases in the middle. Here the CDR3 DNA reads TGTGCCACCAGTGATTTGCGAGAGACCCAGTACTTC. It specifies CATSDLRETQYF.

The gene calls are TRBV19 and TRBJ1-2; D is unclear. CDR3 size: 15 residues. V shed 5 bases and J shed 4 bases, with 17 bases lying between them. CDR1 and CDR2 (germline): LNHDA, SQIVND (reference sequence). This chain's CDR3 is CASSFPPPGTYGYTF. CDR3 bases: TGTGCCAGTAGTTTCCCCCCTCCAGGCACCTATGGCTACACCTTC.

V usage is TRBV9 and J usage is TRBJ2-2; no firm D call. V lost 2 bases and J lost 6, with 11 bases in between. The V gene's germline CDR1 is SGDLS and CDR2 YYNGEE. The CDR3 length is 14 residues. The CDR3 DNA reads TGTGCCAGCAGCGTCCACGATACGGCCGGGGAGCTGTTTTTT. It specifies CASSVHDTAGELFF.

The chain carries TRBV2 and TRBJ1-5; TRBD1 might be the D (5 bases). The CDR3 sequence is 14 residues long. The germline V gene has CDR1 SNHLY and CDR2 FYNNEI. V lost 2 bases and J lost 7, with 12 bases in between. DNA for the CDR3: TGTGCCAGCAGTGAAAGGGCAGGGCAGCAGCCCCAGCATTTT. Translating it yields CASSERAGQQPQHF.

V and J are TRBV5-1 and TRBJ1-6, with TRBD1 matching 9 bases. The CDR3 runs 15 residues. Germline V lookup: CDR1 SGHRS, CDR2 YFSETQ. The V segment lost 4 bases and the J segment 5 bases; nucleotides outside the gene matches: 4. The CDR3 DNA sequence: TGCGCCAGCAGCGTAGGGACAGGGCATAATTCACCCCTCCACTTT. As protein: CASSVGTGHNSPLHF. Filled out from reference TRBV5-1 and TRBJ1-6, the complete variable domain reads KAGVTQTPRYLIKTRGQQVTLSCSPISGHRSVSWYQQTPGQGLQFLFEYFSETQRNKGNFPGRFSGRQFSNSRSEMNVSTLELGDSALYLCASSVGTGHNSPLHFGNGTRLTVT.

In the case of this clone: One end of the junction is discordant with germline, which a read error may explain. This rearrangement joins TRBV27 to TRBJ2-1; 10 nucleotides match TRBD2. The CDR3 sequence is 15 residues long. Per the germline V gene, CDR1 is MNHEY and CDR2 is SMNVEV (reference sequence). CDR3 bases: TGTGCCAGCAGGCCGAGCGGGAGGGCCGAATTTAGCTCTCTCTTC. Translated, it gives CASRPSGRAEFSSLF.